This entry features one T cell receptor (beta chain) sequence. The antigen remains undetermined. A junction boundary mismatches the germline segment, possibly from a read error. This sample stems from a study of glioma-infiltrating T cells after dendritic cell vaccination. Study information: Monocyte-derived dendritic cells, cultured less than 9 days with IL-4 and GM-CSF, were pulsed with autologous tumor lysate. Patients received three intradermal dendritic cell vaccine injections at biweekly intervals.

Points from the study as a whole: Patients with more pretreatment TILs had longer time to progression and survival.

None of the glioblastoma patients had an isocitrate dehydrogenase mutation. This CDR3 is 15 amino acids long. CDR1 and CDR2 (germline): SGHTA, FQGNSA. Libraries were prepared by immunoSEQ multiplex PCR; TCRdb keeps only in-frame clonotypes and omits some of them. Here the sample spans tens of thousands of clones, more than 75% being singletons. This sequence originates from a human donor with glioblastoma. V and J are TRBV7-2 and TRBJ2-1; 10 bases fit TRBD2. The sample consisted of blood, taken before dendritic cell vaccination. The CDR3 DNA reads as TGTGCCAGCAGCATAGCGGGGGGCTCCTACAATGAGCAGTTCTTC. It is translated as CASSIAGGSYNEQFF.